Shown below are 11 T cell receptor beta chains from a single sample sequenced in a study of blood T cell repertoires in COVID-19. Produced via immunoSEQ multiplex PCR; TCRdb's table is partial and in-frame only. The sample has about 51,000 clones, around 87% seen once; the top ten hold 6.5% to 8%. The sample consisted of peripheral blood. The receptors were gathered from a man aged 45 to 65 with active COVID-19.

This clone appeared once. The J gene is TRBJ2-2, the V gene TRBV2, with 8 bases aligning to TRBD2. J gave up 6 bases and V 6 bases, and 3 bases lay outside the gene matches. This CDR3 has 13 residues. CDR1 and CDR2 (germline): SNHLY, FYNNEI. Here the CDR3 reads CASRPTSAGELFF. DNA of the CDR3: TGTGCCAGCAGACCGACTAGCGCCGGGGAGCTGTTTTTT. The full variable domain, in which reference TRBV2 and TRBJ2-2 provide the parts outside the CDR3, is EPEVTQTPSHQVTQMGQEVILRCVPISNHLYFYWYRQILGQKVEFLVSFYNNEISEKSEIFDDQFSVERPDGSNFTLKIRSTKLEDSAMYFCASRPTSAGELFFGEGSRLTVL.

The chain employs TRBV20-1 and TRBJ2-1, with TRBD2 matching 10 bases. Germline CDR1 and CDR2: DFQATT and SNEGSKA (reference sequence). The trim removed 3 bases at V and 5 bases at J, leaving 4 bases unmatched. This CDR3 is 14 amino acids long. The CDR3 spells CSASTSGGDNEQFF. CDR3 coding DNA: TGCAGTGCTAGTACCAGCGGGGGGGACAATGAGCAGTTCTTC.

This clone was observed once. The chain employs TRBV27 and TRBJ2-3; 7 positions agree with TRBD1. Germline values: CDR1 MNHEY, CDR2 SMNVEV (reference sequence). This CDR3 has 17 amino acids. Trimming took 2 bases from V and 4 from J; bases not matched to a gene: 12. This CDR3 is CASSLPPTGVGADTQYF. The CDR3 DNA is TGTGCCAGCAGTTTACCACCCACAGGGGTTGGGGCAGATACGCAGTATTTT.

This chain joins TRBV6-6 and TRBJ2-1, with unresolved D. Trimming stripped 2 bases from V and 8 bases from J, with 7 bases between. The CDR3 covers 12 residues. The germline V gene encodes CDR1 MNHNY and CDR2 SVGAGI (reference sequence). CDR3: CASSYGRHEQFF. DNA of the CDR3: TGTGCCAGCAGTTACGGCAGGCATGAGCAGTTCTTC.

The V and J genes are TRBV3-1 (or the pseudogene TRBV3-2) and TRBJ2-7; no clear D. Germline V gene data show CDR1 as LGHDT and CDR2 as YNNKEL (reference sequence). The CDR3 has 13 residues. The ends were cut back, 4 bases at V and 6 bases at J, with 13 bases in the middle. CDR3 in amino acids: CASSLSMAGEQYF. CDR3 in DNA: TGTGCCAGCAGCCTTAGCATGGCTGGCGAGCAGTACTTC.

The V gene is TRBV3-1 (or the pseudogene TRBV3-2), the J gene TRBJ2-7, with 9 bases matching TRBD2. The CDR3 covers 15 residues. Germline CDR1 is LGHDT and CDR2 is YNNKEL (reference sequence). Trimming at V came to 2 bases and at J to 2 bases, leaving 4 bases not matched to a gene. CDR3 in amino acids: CASSQRAGGAYEQYF. The CDR3 bases are TGTGCCAGCAGCCAAAGAGCGGGGGGAGCCTACGAGCAGTACTTC.

The CDR3 spells CASSGGTGLTNTEAFF. CDR3 bases: TGTGCCAGCAGTGGGGGGACAGGCCTAACCAACACTGAAGCTTTCTTT. The rearrangement links TRBV6-1 to TRBJ1-1; 8 bases align to TRBD1. The CDR3 runs 16 residues. Trimming cost V 4 bases and J 2 bases; bases outside gene matches: 9. From germline, CDR1 is MNHNS and CDR2 SASEGT.

The chain couples TRBV4-2 to TRBJ1-6; D is undetermined. This CDR3 region has 14 residues. Germline V gives CDR1 LGHNA, CDR2 YNFKEQ. Trimming removed 11 bases at V and 7 bases at J, with 18 bases between. This CDR3 is CAARGAGRNSPLHF. The DNA for the CDR3 is TGTGCCGCAAGAGGTGCGGGTAGGAATTCACCCCTCCACTTT.

V usage is TRBV9 and J usage is TRBJ2-1; 13 nucleotides agree with TRBD2. The CDR3 covers 18 residues. Germline assignment: CDR1 SGDLS and CDR2 YYNGEE. Trimming took 1 base from V and 0 from J; bases not matched to a gene: 4. In nucleotides, the CDR3 is TGTGCCAGCAGCGTAAGGACTAGCGGGAGTGACTCCTACAATGAGCAGTTCTTC. Translation: CASSVRTSGSDSYNEQFF.

This clone appeared a few times. J is TRBJ2-2 and V is TRBV27; D ambiguous. Per germline, CDR1 MNHEY and CDR2 SMNVEV (reference sequence). V shed 3 bases and J shed 3 bases, with 8 bases lying between them. The CDR3 is 14 amino acids. Here the CDR3 DNA reads TGTGCCAGCAGTTTCAACATTTACACCGGGGAGCTGTTTTTT. Residues: CASSFNIYTGELFF.

This chain uses TRBV7-2 with TRBJ2-5; D not certain. The CDR3 loop spans 12 amino acids. Trimming shortened V by 1 base and J by 5 bases, and 5 bases separated the two germline ends. CDR1 SGHTA and CDR2 FQGNSA come from the germline V gene. CDR3 in amino acids: CASSLGRETQYF. The CDR3 DNA follows: TGTGCCAGCAGCTTAGGGCGGGAGACCCAGTACTTC.